This TCR beta chain was documented in a study of cytomegalovirus exposure and HLA in healthy donors listed by TCRdb under 2017. With regard to the full study: In an earlier analysis of around 540 of the donors, approximately 300 Gb of sequence data and some 100 million unique TCR beta sequences from 150 million to 200 million T cells were reported. Roughly 300 gigabases of sequencing data and approximately 80 million unique TCR sequences were included in an early release covering roughly 600 HLA-typed donors. The genetic ancestry cluster associated with self-reported Caucasian donors included over 80% of the roughly 390 genotyped donors. The study was designed to test whether signatures of past pathogen exposure could be identified by cataloging public T cell receptors. The study profiled the T cell repertoires of hundreds of subjects by immunosequencing and related them to cytomegalovirus serostatus. In addition to the first cohort of hundreds of subjects, a separate validation cohort of 130 or so different subjects was used. To predict cytomegalovirus infection status, the study combined high-throughput TCR immunosequencing, statistical association of individual TCRs with disease status, and machine learning. A later analysis re-analyzed previously published TCR beta repertoires from approximately 700 donors and added high-resolution HLA genotyping to study TCR occurrence patterns. The later analysis used no new phenotypic data to find candidate immune exposures, relying instead on TCR beta sequences and their occurrence across donors. In an earlier analysis of 587 of the donors, high-throughput TCR beta sequencing was used to judge whether each TCR beta V gene segment behaved as functional or pseudogenic. Donor age, sex, ethnicity and CMV serostatus were compiled alongside the repertoire data. Genome-wide SNP genotypes for about 55% of the 666 donors were used in a later genetic analysis, which treated that subset as a discovery cohort. All discovery cohort repertoires had been generated using a single sequencing platform. Class I and class II HLA loci were covered by the typing at four-digit resolution. The number of donors typed differed by locus, with roughly 620-630 for A, B, C, DRB1 and DQB1, over 500 for DQA1, about 610 for DPA1, and around 460 for DPB1. Because of strong linkage in the cohort, roughly five DR-DQ haplotypes were treated as single units for association and clustering. On average, over 200,000 unique TCR beta nucleotide sequences were sequenced per donor among about 400 genotyped donors of the cohort, with about 19% of those sequences being non-productive. Summary of the overall study and its limitations: Linkage disequilibrium might explain the correlated functional status among segregating V segments, but an unknown experimental factor could not be ruled out. In vitro tests confirmed that a few of the cytomegalovirus-associated TCR beta chains recognize cytomegalovirus antigens. Approximately 16 rarely observed V segments, including chromosome 9 orphons, were excluded from the earlier analysis of approximately 600 of the donors because counts were too low. The classifier was reported to diagnose cytomegalovirus status with high specificity and sensitivity in both the original cohort and the validation cohort. The authors suggested that the approach could potentially be generalized to other disease states and immunological phenotypes. The 87-base-pair reads could not distinguish some IMGT-functional V segments, including TRBV6-2 and TRBV6-3, so those segments were excluded. In a later analysis, TCR association rates were found to vary across HLA loci, with the most associated TCRs seen for DRB1 alleles and the fewest for HLA-C alleles. While some public TCRs were present in many individuals, most TCR sequences turned up only very rarely across donors. A cluster of highly shared sequence variants was judged likely to represent a technical artifact of the sequencing pipeline. CMV serostatus was the only immune exposure information available for the cohort. In this cohort, only TCR beta chains were sequenced, and detectable features were limited by the absence of alpha or paired-chain data. A further reported finding was that TCR beta sequences accurately predicted the HLA-A and HLA-B alleles for most subjects in the first cohort. In a later analysis, most CMV-associated TCR beta chains were found to appear HLA-restricted, with HLA associations seemingly driven largely by CMV exposure. At a false discovery rate of 0.05, a later analysis linked fewer than 20,000 TCR beta sequences to specific HLA alleles. Presence/absence analyses assumed roughly uniform sequencing depth across donors, an assumption that may not hold. In a later analysis, HLA-associated TCR beta chains were found to be more clonally expanded and to have lower generation probabilities than equally common non-associated chains. Assigning TCR associations to individual alleles was difficult when HLA alleles, especially DR and DQ, strongly co-occurred. In the study, around 150 TCR beta chains were listed as associated with cytomegalovirus. In a later genetic analysis, fewer N-insertions in productive TCRs were reported among donors in an Asian-associated ancestry cluster than the approximately 710-donor mean. Several of the top co-occurrence clusters appeared to be linked to parvovirus B19, influenza, CMV and Epstein-Barr virus, according to a later analysis. In an earlier analysis of fewer than 700 of the donors, most TCR beta V segments appeared in productive rearrangements about 87% or about 30% of the time, broadly matching IMGT annotations. In a later genetic analysis, a missense DCLRE1C variant was associated with V-gene and J-gene trimming of TCR beta chains, and the association was replicated in an independent cohort. Because some donors lacked HLA typing at each locus, the association tests relied only on the typed subset.

V and J are trimmed by 3 bases and 4 bases, and the gene matches miss 9 bases of the junction. From the germline V gene (reference sequence), CDR1 is GTSNPN and CDR2 is SVGIG. The CDR3, from cysteine to phenylalanine, totals 16 residues. The entry retains the CDR3 DNA only, 48 bases that are in frame from base 1. Library prep was done by the immunoSEQ multiplex PCR assay. For the multiplex PCR, a mixture combining 60 forward primers for TCR Vbeta segments and 13 reverse primers for TCR Jbeta segments was used. The CDR3 region of rearranged TCR beta genes was amplified from genomic DNA with a multiplex PCR assay. On the Illumina HiSeq System, the amplified TCR beta libraries were sequenced as 87-base-pair reads. On the authors' methods: Across the 700 or so repertoires, a later analysis counted tens of millions of unique TCR beta chains, approximately 12 million of which were shared by at least two donors. Raw reads were error-corrected and collapsed into unique sequences with a nearest-neighbor algorithm that merged closely related sequences to remove PCR and sequencing errors. V, D and J gene segments were assigned by aligning CDR3 sequences to IMGT reference sequences. For a sequence to be retained, a match of at least six nucleotides to both a V gene segment and a J gene segment was required. A rearrangement was called productive if the CDR3 had no stop codons and remained in frame with V and J, and every other rearrangement was called non-productive. Following IMGT convention, CDR3 was defined as the stretch from the second conserved V-encoded cysteine to the conserved J-encoded phenylalanine. The earlier analysis of 500 to 600 of the donors excluded sequences that lacked an unambiguous match to a single V gene segment. An earlier analysis of fewer than 750 of the donors called V segments functional above 56.7% productive rearrangements and segregating when the between-donor standard deviation exceeded 5%. A statistical classification framework was built for diagnosing cytomegalovirus status from the catalog of TCR beta chain sequences. In a later analysis, TCR nucleotide sequences were compared against IMGT/GENE-DB human TR gene sequences so that V and J genes could be assigned. A later analysis assigned CDR3 sequences and most-parsimonious VDJ recombination scenarios with the TCRdist pipeline. In a later analysis, every TCR beta chain was defined by the combination of its CDR3 amino acid sequence and its V-gene family, and reads without a unique V-gene family were dropped. In a later analysis, 450 to 600 highly shared, low-generation-probability nucleotide sequences were removed to address suspected cross-contamination and a sequencing artifact. A later analysis calculated a clonal expansion index for each public chain from normalized within-repertoire ranks of inferred template counts. A later analysis computed generation probabilities with a VDJ recombination model fitted to out-of-frame rearrangements, and checked the results against IGoR. Hypergeometric tests were used in a later analysis to score TCR-TCR, TCR-HLA and TCR-CMV co-occurrence, with a repertoire-size bias correction applied to the TCR pairs. A later analysis estimated false discovery rates by permuting HLA or CMV assignments 20 times. In a later analysis, co-occurring TCRs were grouped with DBSCAN, and TCRdist sequence similarity was added when clustering was performed within HLA-allele-positive subsets. For co-occurrence clustering, repertoires with fewer than 30,000 or more than 120,000 public chains were excluded, along with a handful of repertoires with anomalous nucleotide sharing. Drawn from immuneACCESS, this table holds only the in-frame rearrangements with V and J called that TCRdb kept. Clones are partly lost; checked studies trace under half to an unresolved V gene and leave the rest unexplained. From that table come the V and J calls and clone size; the DNA was used to work out D and trimming. In this sample the table shows 130,000 to 150,000 clones, about 78% of which occur a single time. Of the sample, 2.8% is held by the ten largest clones.

With respect to this clone: Its antigen is not yet known. Base qualities are not provided; no much larger clone lies one nucleotide away.

The cohort comprised hundreds of healthy bone marrow donors. Cohort members were all nominally healthy when sampled, although unrecorded immune exposures were likely present. The donor tested CMV seronegative, placing the donor among the 350 or so seronegative members of the cohort. A peripheral blood sample was provided by each donor, and peripheral blood mononuclear cells were used for TCR beta sequencing. The Qiagen DNeasy Blood Extraction Kit was used to extract genomic DNA from the blood cell samples. The V gene is TRBV30 and the J gene is TRBJ1-5, with 10 central nucleotides matching TRBD1. The receptor was derived from a male donor in good health and CMV-seronegative. Sequences were obtained from PBMCs. The nucleotide sequence is TGTGCCTGGAGCAGGGGCGGGACAGGGGCTAATCAGCCCCAGCATTTT. Translated, it reads CAWSRGGTGANQPQHF.